The entry that follows covers one T cell receptor (beta chain) sequence. The data are from a study of blood T cell repertoires in COVID-19. V was shortened by 2 bases and J by 4 bases, with 8 bases between the two germline ends. The CDR3 is made up of 13 amino acids. Germline V gives CDR1 MNHEY, CDR2 SMNVEV (reference sequence). Data came from immunoSEQ multiplex PCR; TCRdb stores just in-frame clones and leaves some out. The sample has roughly 180,000 clones, over 70% seen once. The TCR comes from a man aged 50 to 59 who had recovered from COVID-19. The chain uses TRBV27 and TRBJ1-1, with D possibly being TRBD1 (5 bases). Sequences were obtained from PBMCs or T cells enriched from blood (not recorded which). The DNA of the CDR3 is TGTGCCAGCAGTTTACAGGGCTTCACTGAAGCTTTCTTT. Translation gives CASSLQGFTEAFF.